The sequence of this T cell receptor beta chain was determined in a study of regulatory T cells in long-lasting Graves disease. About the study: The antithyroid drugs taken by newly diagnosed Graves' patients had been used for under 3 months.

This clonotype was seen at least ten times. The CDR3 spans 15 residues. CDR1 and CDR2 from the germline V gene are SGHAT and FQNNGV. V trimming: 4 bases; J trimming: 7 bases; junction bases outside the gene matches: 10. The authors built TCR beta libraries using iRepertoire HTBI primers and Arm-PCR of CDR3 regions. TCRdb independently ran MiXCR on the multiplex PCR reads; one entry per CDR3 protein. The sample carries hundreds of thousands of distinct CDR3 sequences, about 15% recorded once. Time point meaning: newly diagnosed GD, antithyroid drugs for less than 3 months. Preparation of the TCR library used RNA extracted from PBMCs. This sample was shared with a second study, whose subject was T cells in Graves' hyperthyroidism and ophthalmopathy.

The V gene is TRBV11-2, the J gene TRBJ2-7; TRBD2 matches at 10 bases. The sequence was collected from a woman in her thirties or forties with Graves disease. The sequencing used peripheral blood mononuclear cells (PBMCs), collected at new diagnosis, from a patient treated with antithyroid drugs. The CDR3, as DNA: TGTGCCAGCAGCTCATTAGCGGGAGGCGAGGGGGAGCAGTACTTC. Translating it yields CASSSLAGGEGEQYF.